This is a list of T cell receptor beta chains from one sample in a study of T-cell memory formation after mild COVID-19. One entry per CDR3 protein results from TCRdb running MiXCR on the 5' RACE reads. The table shows some 150,000 distinct CDR3 sequences, with around 15% occurring only once. The sequenced material came from PBMCs or a T cell subset sorted from them (not recorded which). These receptors all stem from an adult woman who had mild COVID-19 (a few samples of this study predate the infection). Cell type and time point are not known. Each CDR3 is given with its conserved first and last residue. D genes are given only for firm matches. Rows give clone size only sometimes, using once, few, many, or a class for an expanded clone.

.	TRBV7-9	TRBJ2-3	.	CASSLARQVLTDTQYF	TGTGCCAGCAGCTTGGCCCGACAGGTTCTCACAGATACGCAGTATTTT
few	TRBV12-3/TRBV12-4	TRBJ2-1	TRBD1	CASRYRDREEDDEQFF	TGTGCCAGCAGATATAGGGACAGGGAAGAGGACGATGAGCAGTTCTTC
.	TRBV15	TRBJ2-2	.	CATSTRRNTGELFF	TGTGCCACCAGCACCAGACGGAACACCGGGGAGCTGTTTTTT
.	TRBV27	TRBJ2-2	TRBD1	CASSGDRGSNTGELFF	TGTGCCAGCAGTGGAGACAGGGGAAGCAACACCGGGGAGCTGTTTTTT
.	TRBV5-6	TRBJ2-2	TRBD2	CVSSSVAGRAGELFF	TGTGTCAGCAGCTCCGTAGCGGGACGGGCCGGGGAGCTGTTTTTT
few	TRBV12-5	TRBJ2-7	.	CASGLGVSHEQYF	TGTGCTAGTGGTTTGGGTGTAAGCCACGAGCAGTACTTC
.	TRBV6-5	TRBJ2-1	.	CASSKLVSSYNEQFF	TGTGCCAGCAGCAAACTAGTAAGCTCCTACAATGAGCAGTTCTTC
.	TRBV30	TRBJ1-1	.	CAWSPGVNTEAFF	TGTGCCTGGTCCCCCGGGGTAAACACTGAAGCTTTCTTT
.	TRBV7-8	TRBJ1-1	.	CASSLAEGQIEAFF	TGTGCCAGCAGCTTAGCTGAGGGCCAGATAGAAGCTTTCTTT
many	TRBV6-4	TRBJ2-3	TRBD2	CASSDSLAGAKVYF	TGTGCCAGCAGTGACTCACTAGCGGGAGCAAAAGTGTATTTT
.	TRBV9	TRBJ2-1	TRBD2	CASSVAGGLAGTNEQFF	TGTGCCAGCAGCGTAGCTGGGGGACTAGCGGGGACCAATGAGCAGTTCTTC
.	TRBV4-1	TRBJ2-3	TRBD2	CASSQVAGGWTDTQYF	TGCGCCAGCAGCCAGGTAGCGGGGGGGTGGACAGATACGCAGTATTTT
few	TRBV25-1	TRBJ2-5	TRBD1	CASSEWTGAWETQYF	TGTGCCAGCAGTGAATGGACAGGGGCTTGGGAGACCCAGTACTTC
.	TRBV12-3/TRBV12-4	TRBJ2-7	.	CASSLGGGEQYF	TGTGCCAGCAGTTTAGGCGGCGGTGAGCAGTACTTC
.	TRBV29-1	TRBJ2-7	.	CSVEGEHGYEQYF	TGCAGCGTTGAAGGGGAACACGGCTACGAGCAGTACTTC
few	TRBV7-9	TRBJ2-1	.	CASSFQGLSSYNEQFF	TGTGCCAGCAGCTTTCAGGGCCTGAGCTCCTACAATGAGCAGTTCTTC
few	TRBV4-1	TRBJ2-7	TRBD2	CASSQAAGGTYEQYF	TGCGCCAGCAGCCAAGCGGCCGGGGGGACCTACGAGCAGTACTTC
few	TRBV7-9	TRBJ2-1	.	CASSPRGATVEQFF	TGTGCCAGCAGCCCCCGGGGGGCTACTGTTGAGCAGTTCTTC
.	TRBV20-1	TRBJ1-2	.	CSARGPQPSGYGYTF	TGCAGTGCTAGAGGACCCCAACCCTCTGGCTATGGCTACACCTTC
.	TRBV25-1	TRBJ2-2	.	CASSDGVTNTGELFF	TGTGCCAGCAGTGATGGAGTCACGAACACCGGGGAGCTGTTTTTT
.	TRBV18	TRBJ2-7	TRBD1	CASSPDRGLKNEQYF	TGTGCCAGCTCACCGGACAGGGGGCTTAAGAACGAGCAGTACTTC
few	TRBV4-2	TRBJ1-1	TRBD1	CASSQVGPVPGGSTEAFF	TGTGCCAGCAGCCAAGTTGGTCCGGTTCCAGGGGGGAGTACTGAAGCTTTCTTT
few	TRBV12-3/TRBV12-4	TRBJ2-2	.	CASSPSPGELFF	TGTGCCAGCAGCCCCTCCCCCGGGGAGCTGTTTTTT
.	TRBV27	TRBJ2-7	.	CATAVAVSYEQYF	TGTGCCACCGCGGTTGCGGTTAGCTACGAGCAGTACTTC
.	TRBV12-3/TRBV12-4	TRBJ2-4	.	CASSPVGDIQYF	TGTGCCAGCAGTCCCGTCGGAGACATTCAGTACTTC
.	TRBV29-1	TRBJ1-1	.	CSVVRAGSWFF	TGCAGCGTGGTTCGCGCAGGCAGCTGGTTCTTT
many	TRBV7-3	TRBJ2-3	.	CASSLIGGSTDTQYF	TGTGCCAGCAGCTTAATAGGCGGGAGCACAGATACGCAGTATTTT
many	TRBV6-5	TRBJ1-1	.	CASSYLYRGTGTEAFF	TGTGCCAGCAGTTACCTCTATAGGGGCACGGGCACTGAAGCTTTCTTT
few	TRBV27	TRBJ2-7	.	CASSYSDSYEQYF	TGTGCCAGCAGTTATTCAGACAGCTACGAGCAGTACTTC
.	TRBV24-1	TRBJ2-1	TRBD1	CATSGETGDLISYNEQFF	TGTGCCACCAGTGGGGAGACAGGGGACCTAATCTCCTACAATGAGCAGTTCTTC
few	TRBV10-3	TRBJ1-4	.	CAISDFRFFGGNEKLFF	TGTGCCATCAGTGATTTTCGGTTCTTTGGGGGGAATGAAAAACTGTTTTTT
few	TRBV29-1	TRBJ1-1	TRBD1	CSVALGQGVNTEAFF	TGCAGCGTTGCCCTAGGACAGGGGGTGAACACTGAAGCTTTCTTT
.	TRBV7-6	TRBJ1-4	TRBD1	CASSQTGTHANEKLFF	TGTGCCAGCAGCCAGACAGGGACTCACGCTAATGAAAAACTGTTTTTT
.	TRBV5-5	TRBJ2-7	.	CASINTGWQYF	TGTGCCAGCATCAACACAGGGTGGCAGTACTTC
.	TRBV4-1	TRBJ1-1	.	CASSQDKGGLMNTEAFF	TGCGCCAGCAGCCAAGATAAAGGGGGATTGATGAACACTGAAGCTTTCTTT
.	TRBV7-6	TRBJ1-2	.	CASSLMDQGITF	TGTGCCAGCAGCTTAATGGATCAGGGGATAACCTTC
.	TRBV12-3/TRBV12-4	TRBJ2-1	.	CASTWGASNNEQFF	TGTGCCAGCACCTGGGGGGCTTCCAACAATGAGCAGTTCTTC
many	TRBV6-2/TRBV6-3	TRBJ2-3	.	CASSYPDTQYF	TGTGCCAGCAGTTACCCCGATACGCAGTATTTT
few	TRBV9	TRBJ2-1	.	CASSVEGTPLEQFF	TGTGCCAGCAGCGTAGAAGGGACACCACTTGAGCAGTTCTTC
few	TRBV24-1	TRBJ2-1	TRBD2	CATSDSWTSGISYNEQFF	TGTGCCACCAGTGATTCATGGACTAGCGGGATCTCCTACAATGAGCAGTTCTTC
few	TRBV19	TRBJ1-4	.	CASSAEQGRELFF	TGTGCCAGTAGTGCCGAACAGGGTAGAGAACTGTTTTTT
.	TRBV20-1	TRBJ2-3	.	CSASRGFSTDTQYF	TGCAGTGCTAGTAGGGGGTTTAGCACAGATACGCAGTATTTT